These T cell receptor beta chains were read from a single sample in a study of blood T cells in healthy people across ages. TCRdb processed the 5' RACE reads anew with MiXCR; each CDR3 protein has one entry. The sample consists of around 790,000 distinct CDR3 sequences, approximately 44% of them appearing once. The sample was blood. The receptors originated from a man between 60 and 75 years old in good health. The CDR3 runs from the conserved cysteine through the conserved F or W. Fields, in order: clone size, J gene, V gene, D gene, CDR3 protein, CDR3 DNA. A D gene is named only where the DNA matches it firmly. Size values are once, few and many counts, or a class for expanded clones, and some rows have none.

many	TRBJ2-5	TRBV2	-	CASSDYFQETQYF	TGTGCCAGCAGTGACTACTTCCAAGAGACCCAGTACTTC
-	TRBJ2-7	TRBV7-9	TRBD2	CASSIRGGGHEQYF	TGTGCCAGCAGCATCCGGGGGGGCGGTCACGAGCAGTACTTC
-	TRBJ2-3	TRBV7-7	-	CASSSGTTDTQYF	TGTGCTAGCAGCTCTGGCACCACAGATACGCAGTATTTT
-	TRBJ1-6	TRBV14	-	CASSQVEGNSPLHF	TGTGCCAGCAGCCAAGTCGAGGGAAATTCACCCCTCCACTTT
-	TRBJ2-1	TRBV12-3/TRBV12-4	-	CASSRTEETQFF	TGTGCCAGCAGTCGGACTGAAGAGACCCAGTTCTTC
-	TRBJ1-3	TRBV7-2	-	CASSLGVISGNTIYF	TGTGCCAGCAGCTTAGGGGTGATCTCTGGAAACACCATATATTTT
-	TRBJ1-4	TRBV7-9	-	CASSLVGTAEKLFF	TGTGCCAGCAGCTTAGTTGGGACGGCAGAAAAACTGTTTTTT
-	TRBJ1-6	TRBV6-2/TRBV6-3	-	CASSFPEDAQSSYNSPLHF	TGTGCCAGCAGTTTTCCCGAAGACGCTCAGAGCTCCTATAATTCACCCCTCCACTTT
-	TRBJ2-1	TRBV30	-	CAWSDGGRFGDEQFF	TGTGCCTGGAGTGACGGGGGGCGCTTTGGCGATGAGCAGTTCTTC
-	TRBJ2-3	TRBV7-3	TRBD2	CASSFGRGADTQYF	TGTGCCAGCAGCTTCGGGCGGGGGGCAGATACGCAGTATTTT
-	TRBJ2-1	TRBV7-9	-	CASSLDVGARGRHEQFF	TGTGCCAGCAGCTTAGACGTGGGGGCCCGGGGGAGGCATGAGCAGTTCTTC
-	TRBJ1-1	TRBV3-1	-	CASSQDPSLGNTEAFF	TGTGCCAGCAGCCAAGATCCCTCGTTGGGGAACACTGAAGCTTTCTTT
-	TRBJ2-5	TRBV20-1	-	CSASRRVGEQYF	TGCAGTGCTAGTCGCAGGGTCGGAGAGCAGTACTTC
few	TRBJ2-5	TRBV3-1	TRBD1	CASSQGGQGGETQYF	TGTGCCAGCAGCCAAGGAGGACAGGGTGGGGAGACCCAGTACTTC
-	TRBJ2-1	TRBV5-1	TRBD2	CASSLKVGAGGPYNEQFF	TGCGCCAGCAGCTTGAAGGTAGGGGCGGGGGGTCCCTACAATGAGCAGTTCTTC
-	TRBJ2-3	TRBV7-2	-	CASSLRHIGTGTQYF	TGTGCCAGCAGCTTGCGACACATCGGAACGGGTACGCAGTATTTT
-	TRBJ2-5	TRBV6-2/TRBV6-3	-	CASSYGARAKETQYF	TGTGCCAGCAGTTACGGCGCCCGGGCCAAAGAGACCCAGTACTTC
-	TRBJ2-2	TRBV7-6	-	CASSFKKARDWTGELFF	TGTGCCAGCAGTTTTAAAAAAGCCCGGGATTGGACCGGGGAGCTGTTTTTT
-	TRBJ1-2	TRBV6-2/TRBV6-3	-	CASSPGQGGPKDYGYTF	TGTGCCAGCAGCCCGGGCCAAGGGGGACCCAAGGACTATGGCTACACCTTC
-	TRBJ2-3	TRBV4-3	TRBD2	CASSQDVGRGLADTQYF	TGCGCCAGCAGCCAAGACGTGGGGAGGGGCCTCGCAGATACGCAGTATTTT
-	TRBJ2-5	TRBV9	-	CASGVRENLQETQYF	TGTGCCAGCGGAGTTAGGGAAAACTTACAAGAGACCCAGTACTTC
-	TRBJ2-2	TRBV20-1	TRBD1	CSAPDRGRAGELFF	TGCAGTGCCCCGGACAGGGGTCGGGCCGGGGAGCTGTTTTTT
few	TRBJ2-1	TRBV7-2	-	CASSLDQGWSEQFF	TGTGCCAGCAGCTTAGATCAGGGGTGGAGTGAGCAGTTCTTC
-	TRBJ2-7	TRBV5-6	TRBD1	CASSFFTTGLYTEQYF	TGTGCCAGCAGCTTCTTTACGACAGGGCTTTATACCGAGCAGTACTTC
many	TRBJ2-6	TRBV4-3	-	CASSHYSISGANVLTF	TGCGCCAGCAGCCACTACAGCATCTCTGGGGCCAACGTCCTGACTTTC
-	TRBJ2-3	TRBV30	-	CAWSHGGDTQYF	TGTGCCTGGAGTCATGGAGGGGATACGCAGTATTTT
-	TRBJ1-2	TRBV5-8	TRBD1	CASSLEAGGLNYGYTF	TGTGCCAGCAGCTTGGAGGCAGGGGGCCTTAACTATGGCTACACCTTC
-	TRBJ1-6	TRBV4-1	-	CASSQGGGSSYNSPLHF	TGCGCCAGCAGCCAAGGAGGTGGGAGCTCCTATAATTCACCCCTCCACTTT
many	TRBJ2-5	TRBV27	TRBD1	CASTSGRYRGPGTQYF	TGTGCCAGCACTTCCGGGCGGTACAGGGGGCCGGGGACCCAGTACTTC
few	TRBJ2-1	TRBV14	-	CASSQNRDNEQFF	TGTGCCAGCAGCCAAAACCGGGACAATGAGCAGTTCTTC
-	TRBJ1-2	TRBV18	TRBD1	CASSPGQPSLNYGYTF	TGTGCCAGCTCACCGGGACAGCCAAGTCTGAACTATGGCTACACCTTC
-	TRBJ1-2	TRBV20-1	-	CSARDRGQVYGYTF	TGCAGTGCTAGAGACCGAGGGCAGGTCTATGGCTACACCTTC
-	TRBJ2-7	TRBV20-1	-	CSARPAGSIPYF	TGCAGTGCTAGACCCGCAGGTTCCATCCCGTACTTC
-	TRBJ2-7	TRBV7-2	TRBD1	CASSLDRAPSYEQYF	TGTGCCAGCAGCCTAGACAGGGCCCCCTCTTACGAGCAGTACTTC
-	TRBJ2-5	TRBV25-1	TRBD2	CASRNPGGEETQYF	TGTGCCAGCAGAAACCCGGGGGGAGAAGAGACCCAGTACTTC
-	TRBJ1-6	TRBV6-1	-	CASSEAQWGNSPLHF	TGTGCCAGCAGTGAAGCCCAATGGGGTAATTCACCCCTCCACTTT
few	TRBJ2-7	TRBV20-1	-	CSVLPTEPATGYEQYF	TGCAGTGTTTTGCCGACGGAACCGGCTACCGGCTACGAGCAGTACTTC
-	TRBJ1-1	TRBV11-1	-	CASSLSMRTNTEAFF	TGTGCCAGCAGCTTAAGTATGAGAACGAACACTGAAGCTTTCTTT
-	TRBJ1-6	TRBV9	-	CASQGGYNSPLHF	TGTGCCAGCCAAGGGGGGTATAATTCACCCCTCCACTTT
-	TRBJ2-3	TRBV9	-	CASSVRRAGTDTQYF	TGTGCCAGCAGCGTAAGGAGAGCGGGTACAGATACGCAGTATTTT
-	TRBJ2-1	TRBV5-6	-	CASSLSQVEQFF	TGTGCCAGCAGCTTGTCTCAGGTTGAGCAGTTCTTC
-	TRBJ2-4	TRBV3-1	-	CASSRGGGDKNIQYF	TGTGCCAGCAGCCGAGGAGGGGGGGACAAAAACATTCAGTACTTC